This TCR beta chain is drawn from a study of chemoradiotherapy in HPV16-positive cancers. Study-level findings and limits: Better recurrence-free survival went with HPV-responsive T-cell expansion in HPV16-positive patients.

Using immunoSEQ multiplex PCR, the repertoire was profiled, and TCRdb retains in-frame clones only, with some absent. The repertoire holds about 35,000 clones, with 92% as singletons. The germline V gene has CDR1 MNHEY and CDR2 SMNVEV (reference sequence). V lost 3 bases and J lost 1, with 9 bases in between. CDR3 length: 14 residues. Concerning this clone: Antigen: not known.

This material consisted of blood, taken from a patient who underwent chemoradiotherapy. This TCR derives from a human donor with HPV-associated anogenital cancer. The chain recombines TRBV27 with TRBJ1-1; D is ambiguous. CDR3 in DNA: TGTGCCAGCAGTTTCGTCCGACAGAACACTGAAGCTTTCTTT. Translated, it gives CASSFVRQNTEAFF.